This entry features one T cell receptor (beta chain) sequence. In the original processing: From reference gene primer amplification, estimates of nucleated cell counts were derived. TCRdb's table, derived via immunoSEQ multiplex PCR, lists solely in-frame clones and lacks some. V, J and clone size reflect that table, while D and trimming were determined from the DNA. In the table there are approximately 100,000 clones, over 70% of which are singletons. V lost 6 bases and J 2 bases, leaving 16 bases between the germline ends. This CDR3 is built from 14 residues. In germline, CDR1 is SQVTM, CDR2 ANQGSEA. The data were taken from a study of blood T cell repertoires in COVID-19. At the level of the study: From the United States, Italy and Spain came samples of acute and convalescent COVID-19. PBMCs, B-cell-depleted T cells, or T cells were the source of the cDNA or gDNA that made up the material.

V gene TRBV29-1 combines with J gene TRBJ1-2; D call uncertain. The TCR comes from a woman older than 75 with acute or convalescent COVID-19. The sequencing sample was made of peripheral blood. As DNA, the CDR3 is TGCAGCGTCCCTAGCCTCGGCAGCAACTATGGCTACACCTTC. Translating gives CSVPSLGSNYGYTF.